Listed below are T cell receptor beta chains from one sample, sequenced in a study of beta chain features in type 1 diabetes. Clones were sequenced by immunoSEQ multiplex PCR, and TCRdb holds only the in-frame ones, with some missing. Of about 250,000 clones listed, 14% were seen once; the top ten hold about 0.026%. Sequenced material: naive CD4+ T cells from blood. These receptor sequences come from a woman in her 40s in good health. The CDR3 runs from the conserved cysteine through the conserved F or W. Fields, in order: D gene, V gene, clone size, J gene, CDR3 DNA, CDR3 protein. The D gene is left open where the match is weak. Not all rows give a size; the values are once, few, many and, for expanded clones, a class.

D gene: -; V gene: TRBV6-1; clone size: -; J gene: TRBJ1-1; CDR3 DNA: TGTGCCAGCAGCCTCACAGGGAACACTGAAGCTTTCTTT; CDR3 protein: CASSLTGNTEAFF
D gene: -; V gene: TRBV9; clone size: -; J gene: TRBJ1-1; CDR3 DNA: TGTGCCAGCAGCGTACTCGGTCAGGGGAACACTGAAGCTTTCTTT; CDR3 protein: CASSVLGQGNTEAFF
D gene: TRBD1; V gene: TRBV25-1; clone size: -; J gene: TRBJ1-2; CDR3 DNA: TGTGCCAGCAGTGAGCAGGGGGCTCACTATGGCTACACCTTC; CDR3 protein: CASSEQGAHYGYTF
D gene: -; V gene: TRBV7-6; clone size: -; J gene: TRBJ1-6; CDR3 DNA: TGTGCCAGCAGCCGTGGGAGCTCCTATAATTCACCCCTCCACTTT; CDR3 protein: CASSRGSSYNSPLHF
D gene: -; V gene: TRBV27; clone size: -; J gene: TRBJ1-5; CDR3 DNA: TGTGCCAGCAGTCTACAGGGTCGGGACAATCAGCCCCAGCATTTT; CDR3 protein: CASSLQGRDNQPQHF
D gene: TRBD2; V gene: TRBV10-3; clone size: many; J gene: TRBJ2-5; CDR3 DNA: TGTGCCATCAGTGAGTTGACTAGCGGGGGAGAGACCCAGTACTTC; CDR3 protein: CAISELTSGGETQYF
D gene: TRBD1; V gene: TRBV2; clone size: -; J gene: TRBJ1-5; CDR3 DNA: TGTGCCAGCAGGGGACAGGGGGCCAAGCAGCCCCAGCATTTT; CDR3 protein: CASRGQGAKQPQHF
D gene: -; V gene: TRBV4-1; clone size: -; J gene: TRBJ2-7; CDR3 DNA: TGCGCCAGCAGCCAAGGGCCCTACGAGCAGTACTTC; CDR3 protein: CASSQGPYEQYF
D gene: TRBD1; V gene: TRBV5-1; clone size: few; J gene: TRBJ2-7; CDR3 DNA: TGCGCCAGCAGCTTGGGACAGGGCGCCTACGAGCAGTACTTC; CDR3 protein: CASSLGQGAYEQYF
D gene: TRBD2; V gene: TRBV13; clone size: few; J gene: TRBJ2-1; CDR3 DNA: TGTGCCAGCAGCTTATACCGACTAGCGGGGGACTACAATGAGCAGTTCTTC; CDR3 protein: CASSLYRLAGDYNEQFF
D gene: TRBD1; V gene: TRBV6-6; clone size: few; J gene: TRBJ1-6; CDR3 DNA: TGTGCCAGTACGGACAGGGTTTCACCCCTCCACTTT; CDR3 protein: CASTDRVSPLHF
D gene: -; V gene: TRBV6-5; clone size: -; J gene: TRBJ1-2; CDR3 DNA: TGTGCCAGCAGTTCCCGGACAGAGAACTATGGCTACACCTTC; CDR3 protein: CASSSRTENYGYTF
D gene: -; V gene: TRBV7-9; clone size: -; J gene: TRBJ2-6; CDR3 DNA: TGTGCCAGCAGCTTACTTGGGGCCAACGTCCTGACTTTC; CDR3 protein: CASSLLGANVLTF
D gene: -; V gene: TRBV18; clone size: -; J gene: TRBJ1-1; CDR3 DNA: TGTGCCAGCTCACCAGGTGGGGGGAGAGCCACTGAAGCTTTCTTT; CDR3 protein: CASSPGGGRATEAFF
D gene: TRBD1; V gene: TRBV9; clone size: -; J gene: TRBJ1-1; CDR3 DNA: TGTGCCAGCAGCTCGGGGACAGGGGTAGGATTATTGAACACTGAAGCTTTCTTT; CDR3 protein: CASSSGTGVGLLNTEAFF
D gene: TRBD2; V gene: TRBV9; clone size: few; J gene: TRBJ2-7; CDR3 DNA: TGTGCCAGCAGCGTAGACCCTAGCGGGGCACAGTACTTC; CDR3 protein: CASSVDPSGAQYF
D gene: TRBD1; V gene: TRBV15; clone size: few; J gene: TRBJ1-3; CDR3 DNA: TGTGCCACCAGCAGAGATCGCTCGACAGGGGCTGGAAACACCATATATTTT; CDR3 protein: CATSRDRSTGAGNTIYF
D gene: -; V gene: TRBV7-9; clone size: -; J gene: TRBJ2-7; CDR3 DNA: TGTGCCAGCAGCCCCCGGACAGTGACCTACGAGCAGTACTTC; CDR3 protein: CASSPRTVTYEQYF
D gene: TRBD2; V gene: TRBV10-3; clone size: many; J gene: TRBJ2-3; CDR3 DNA: TGTGCCATAACCGGGACTAGCGGAGAGCAGTATTTT; CDR3 protein: CAITGTSGEQYF
D gene: -; V gene: TRBV18; clone size: -; J gene: TRBJ1-2; CDR3 DNA: TGTGCCAGCTCACCACTCTCCCACTATGGCTACACCTTC; CDR3 protein: CASSPLSHYGYTF